Below, 23 T cell receptor beta chains from the same sample are listed, as sequenced in a study of vaccination effects on CD4 cells after COVID-19. The method was immunoSEQ multiplex PCR; TCRdb's version includes in-frame clones alone and lacks a portion of them. The repertoire holds more than 30,000 clones, roughly two thirds seen once, with 25% to 30% in the top ten. No antigen has been identified for these receptors. Antigen-specific CD4+ T cells were expanded with viral peptide pools in the ViraFEST assay before sequencing. The authors isolated CD4+ T cells after nine to eleven days of culture. The sample in question was CD4+ T cells from PBMCs cultured with HCoV-229E spike peptides, obtained before COVID-19 vaccination. All receptors derive from a human donor who received a COVID-19 vaccine.

The chain uses TRBV19 and TRBJ2-5; 9 nucleotides match TRBD2. The V segment lost 5 bases and the J segment 2 bases; nucleotides outside the gene matches: 6. CDR1 and CDR2 (germline): LNHDA, SQIVND (reference sequence). This CDR3 contains 15 residues. The CDR3 DNA reads as TGTGCCAGTAGTCTGACTAGCGGAGGGCAAGAGACCCAGTACTTC. It specifies CASSLTSGGQETQYF.

This clone was seen a few times. This sequence joins TRBV6-6 and TRBJ2-3, with D perhaps TRBD1 or TRBD2 (5 bases each). The CDR3 runs 15 residues. CDR1 MNHNY and CDR2 SVGAGI come from the germline V gene (reference sequence). Trimming removed 2 bases from V and 4 bases from J, with 13 bases in between. In nucleotides, the CDR3 is TGTGCCAGCAGTTACGGGGGAGTTGTAGCAGATACGCAGTATTTT. Amino acid sequence: CASSYGGVVADTQYF.

The chain joins TRBV6-1 to TRBJ2-3; no reliable D call. The CDR3 has 13 residues. V was cut by 3 bases and J by 8 bases, with 12 bases left in between. Germline-derived CDR1 and CDR2 are MNHNS and SASEGT. The CDR3 sequence: CASSESGIGTQYF. In nucleotides, the CDR3 is TGTGCCAGCAGTGAGTCGGGTATCGGTACGCAGTATTTT.

This rearrangement joins TRBV7-2 to TRBJ2-2; a possible D gene is TRBD1 (5 bases). The V end lost 4 bases, the J end lost 6 bases, and 18 bases lay between the germline ends. Germline V gene data show CDR1 as SGHTA and CDR2 as FQGNSA. The CDR3 runs 16 residues. CDR3 protein: CASSSRGLQLAGELFF. The CDR3 DNA sequence: TGTGCCAGCAGCTCAAGGGGTTTGCAGCTAGCCGGGGAGCTGTTTTTT.

The table lists this clone with a count of one. The CDR3 nucleotides are TGTGCCAGCAGCTTAGGCGGGACCTACACAGATACGCAGTATTTT. Encoded protein: CASSLGGTYTDTQYF. V is TRBV11-3 and J is TRBJ2-3, with D perhaps matching TRBD2 (6 bases). The CDR3 totals 15 residues. V gave up 1 base and J gave up 2 bases, with 10 bases separating them. Germline CDR1 and CDR2: SGHNT and YENEEA. Filled out from reference TRBV11-3 and TRBJ2-3, the complete variable domain reads EAGVVQSPRYKIIEKKQPVAFWCNPISGHNTLYWYLQNLGQGPELLIRYENEEAVDDSQLPKDRFSAERLKGVDSTLKIQPAELGDSAVYLCASSLGGTYTDTQYFGPGTRLTVL.

This clone was counted a few times. The genes are TRBV18 and TRBJ1-3; the D gene is possibly TRBD1 (5 bases). Looked up from germline, CDR1 is KGHSH and CDR2 is LQKENI. V lost 3 bases and J 0 bases, leaving 12 bases between the germline ends. The CDR3 contains 16 residues. The CDR3 reads CASSPGTPDSGNTIYF. The CDR3 nucleotides are TGTGCCAGCTCACCGGGGACCCCCGACTCTGGAAACACCATATATTTT.

This chain joins TRBV11-2 and TRBJ2-1; maybe TRBD2 (5 bases). The CDR3 is 18 residues long. Germline values: CDR1 SGHAT, CDR2 FQNNGV. V lost 7 bases, J lost 0 bases, and 22 bases lay in between. CDR3 loop: CASTTSRSRGSSYNEQFF. The CDR3 DNA sequence: TGTGCCAGCACCACAAGTCGTAGTCGGGGTAGCTCCTACAATGAGCAGTTCTTC.

The chain uses TRBV5-5 and TRBJ2-1, with 8 nucleotides matching TRBD2. Germline values: CDR1 SGHKS, CDR2 YYEKEE (reference sequence). The CDR3 length is 15 residues. The trim removed 2 bases at V and 7 bases at J, leaving 8 bases unmatched. This chain's CDR3 is CASSFPGLGGNEQFF. The CDR3 DNA sequence: TGTGCCAGCAGCTTCCCGGGACTAGGGGGAAATGAGCAGTTCTTC. Variable domain in full (rest from reference TRBV5-5 and TRBJ2-1): DAGVTQSPTHLIKTRGQQVTLRCSPISGHKSVSWYQQVLGQGPQFIFQYYEKEERGRGNFPDRFSARQFPNYSSELNVNALLLGDSALYLCASSFPGLGGNEQFFGPGTRLTVL.

The CDR3 protein is CAWKGGGAFF. The CDR3 coding sequence is TGTGCCTGGAAGGGGGGAGGTGCTTTCTTT. The chain has TRBV30 and TRBJ1-1; D possibly corresponds to TRBD1 (6 bases). Looked up from germline, CDR1 is GTSNPN and CDR2 is SVGIG (reference sequence). This CDR3 is 10 amino acids long. With 4 bases removed from V and 11 bases from J, the gap between germline ends came to 11 bases.

This chain joins TRBV28 and TRBJ1-4, with 7 bases fitting TRBD1. The CDR3 consists of 13 residues. V lost 7 bases to trimming and J lost 6 bases; unmatched junction nucleotides: 5. Germline V CDR1 and CDR2: MDHEN, SYDVKM. Written as DNA, the CDR3 is TGTGCCAGCAACCAGGGGGGAGATGAAAAACTGTTTTTT. This codes for CASNQGGDEKLFF.

V is TRBV11-3 and J is TRBJ1-1; a weak D match, TRBD1 (5 bases). Germline-derived CDR1 and CDR2 are SGHNT and YENEEA. V lost 4 bases and J 3 bases, leaving 6 bases between the germline ends. The CDR3 contains 12 residues. The CDR3 region is CASSSGDTEAFF. The CDR3, as DNA: TGTGCCAGCAGCTCGGGGGACACTGAAGCTTTCTTT.

V gene TRBV6-5 combines with J gene TRBJ1-6; 7 bases match TRBD1. V shed 0 bases and J 9 bases; nucleotides not matched to a gene: 5. The CDR3 is 15 amino acids. The germline gives CDR1 MNHEY, CDR2 SVGAGI. The CDR3, as DNA: TGTGCCAGCAGTTACTCCCGGACAGGAACTTCACCCCTCCACTTT. Translating gives CASSYSRTGTSPLHF.

The rearrangement joins TRBV6-5 to TRBJ2-7; D is unresolved. The V gene lost 7 bases and the J gene lost 6 bases, with 16 bases spanning the gap. Germline lookup yields CDR1 MNHEY and CDR2 SVGAGI. The CDR3 consists of 13 residues. DNA of the CDR3: TGTGCCAGCAAAGTTCAGGTGTCGGGCGAGCAGTACTTC. Its translation is CASKVQVSGEQYF.

V usage is TRBV6-5 and J usage is TRBJ2-5, with a weak D call TRBD2 (6 bases). V lost 6 bases, J lost 3 bases, and 14 bases lay in between. Germline CDR1 reads MNHEY; CDR2 reads SVGAGI. The CDR3 runs 14 residues. The CDR3 is CASSRWSGEETQYF. The CDR3, as DNA: TGTGCCAGCAGCCGATGGTCGGGAGAAGAGACCCAGTACTTC.

This clone has only a few counts. The genes are TRBV6-2 or TRBV6-3 and TRBJ1-5; TRBD1 matches 9 bases. Looked up from germline, CDR1 is MNHEY and CDR2 is SVGEGT. V lost 5 bases, J lost 9 bases, and 14 bases stayed unmatched. The CDR3 extends over 16 amino acids. CDR3 region: CASSEPGQGIGRPQHF. The CDR3 DNA sequence: TGTGCCAGCAGTGAGCCGGGACAGGGTATCGGTAGGCCCCAGCATTTT.

The chain joins TRBV7-2 to TRBJ2-7; D unresolved. V was shortened by 2 bases and J by 2 bases, with 7 bases between the two germline ends. The V gene's germline CDR1 is SGHTA and CDR2 FQGNSA. The CDR3 extends over 13 amino acids. CDR3 in amino acids: CASSLPQTYEQYF. CDR3 nucleotides: TGTGCCAGCAGCTTACCACAGACCTACGAGCAGTACTTC.

This chain connects TRBV20-1 to TRBJ1-5, with 8 nucleotides matching TRBD1. Germline assignment: CDR1 DFQATT and CDR2 SNEGSKA (reference sequence). V dropped 3 bases and J dropped 7; count of bases not matched to a gene: 8. The CDR3 runs 14 residues. DNA of the CDR3: TGCAGTGCTAGTTCGGGACAGGTATCACAGCCCCAGCATTTT. Encoded protein: CSASSGQVSQPQHF.

V gene TRBV5-1 combines with J gene TRBJ1-4; 9 bases align to TRBD1. V was pared by 3 bases and J by 4 bases, with 4 bases of the junction left unmatched. The CDR3 sequence is 15 residues long. From germline, CDR1 is SGHRS and CDR2 YFSETQ. For the CDR3, the DNA is TGCGCCAGCAGCTCTACGACAGGGGGTAATGAAAAACTGTTTTTT. Translated, it gives CASSSTTGGNEKLFF. The full variable domain, completed using reference TRBV5-1 and TRBJ1-4, is KAGVTQTPRYLIKTRGQQVTLSCSPISGHRSVSWYQQTPGQGLQFLFEYFSETQRNKGNFPGRFSGRQFSNSRSEMNVSTLELGDSALYLCASSSTTGGNEKLFFGSGTQLSVL.

The chain carries TRBV6-5 and TRBJ1-1; D call uncertain. The CDR3 extends over 11 amino acids. The germline CDR1 and CDR2 sequences are MNHEY and SVGAGI. Trimming removed 9 bases from V and 4 bases from J, with 9 bases in between. CDR3 residues: CASASITEAFF. CDR3 DNA: TGTGCCAGTGCATCGATCACTGAAGCTTTCTTT.

This clone was seen just once. The V gene is TRBV19, the J gene TRBJ2-6; D ambiguous. CDR3 length equals 13 residues. CDR1 is LNHDA, CDR2 SQIVND, per germline (reference sequence). V was trimmed by 10 bases and J by 0 bases, leaving 7 bases between them. CDR3 protein: CATRPSGANVLTF. As DNA, the CDR3 is TGTGCCACGCGACCCTCTGGGGCCAACGTCCTGACTTTC. The full variable domain, completed using reference TRBV19 and TRBJ2-6, is DGGITQSPKYLFRKEGQNVTLSCEQNLNHDAMYWYRQDPGQGLRLIYYSQIVNDFQKGDIAEGYSVSREKKESFPLTVTSAQKNPTAFYLCATRPSGANVLTFGAGSRLTVL.

V usage is TRBV7-8 and J usage is TRBJ2-3, with D perhaps matching TRBD1 (5 bases). CDR3 size: 16 residues. V shed 1 base and J shed 3 bases, with 14 bases lying between them. Germline-derived CDR1 and CDR2 are SGHVS and FQNEAQ. DNA for the CDR3: TGTGCCAGCAGCTTAGGTGGGGCCAAGGGGACAGATACGCAGTATTTT. Amino acid sequence: CASSLGGAKGTDTQYF.

This clone was counted only a few times. The chain is built from TRBV19 and TRBJ1-3; the D is unclear. Germline V gene sequence: CDR1 LNHDA, CDR2 SQIVND (reference sequence). Deletions cut 5 bases from V and 3 bases from J, with 14 bases between. CDR3 length: 15 amino acids. CDR3 DNA: TGTGCCAGTAGTTCGGACCCGGTCGGTGGAAACACCATATATTTT. Encoded protein: CASSSDPVGGNTIYF.

The V and J genes are TRBV19 and TRBJ2-3; TRBD2 is a possible D gene (5 bases). Deletions cut 4 bases from V and 1 base from J, with 12 bases between. The CDR3 consists of 15 residues. Germline assignment: CDR1 LNHDA and CDR2 SQIVND (reference sequence). CDR3 bases: TGTGCCAGTAGTAGGCAGCCTAGCCGCACAGATACGCAGTATTTT. Translation: CASSRQPSRTDTQYF.